Detailed here is one TCR beta chain. The V gene end was trimmed by 1 base and the J gene end by 5 bases; junction bases not matched to a gene: 7. Per the germline V gene, CDR1 is LGHDT and CDR2 is YNNKEL (reference sequence). The CDR3 sequence is 16 residues long. This record belongs to a study of blood T cell repertoires in COVID-19. About the research overall: Spain, Italy and the United States supplied samples that represented acute and convalescent COVID-19. T cells, B-cell-depleted T cells, or PBMCs supplied cDNA or gDNA.

In the authors' workflow: Using reference gene primer amplification, nucleated cell counts were estimated. Libraries were prepared by immunoSEQ multiplex PCR; TCRdb keeps only in-frame clonotypes and omits some of them. D and trimming come from the DNA, and the V and J calls and clone size come from that table. The table lists about 250,000 clones, about four fifths of them singletons. The TCR sequence derives from an elderly man with acute or convalescent COVID-19. The rearrangement uses TRBV3-1 (or the pseudogene TRBV3-2) and TRBJ2-2, with 7 bases aligning to TRBD2. The sample consisted of peripheral blood. In nucleotides, the CDR3 is TGTGCCAGCAGCCAAGGTCCGGGAGGCCCGACCGGGGAGCTGTTTTTT. It yields the protein CASSQGPGGPTGELFF.